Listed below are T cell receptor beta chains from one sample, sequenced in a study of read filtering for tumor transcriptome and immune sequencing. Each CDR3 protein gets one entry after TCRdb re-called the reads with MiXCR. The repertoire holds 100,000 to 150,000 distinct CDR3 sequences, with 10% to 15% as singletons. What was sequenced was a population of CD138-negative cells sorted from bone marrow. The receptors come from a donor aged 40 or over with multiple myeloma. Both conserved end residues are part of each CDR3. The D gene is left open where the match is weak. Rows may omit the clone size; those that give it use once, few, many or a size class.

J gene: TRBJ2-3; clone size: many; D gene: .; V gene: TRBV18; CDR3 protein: CASSPVPKSSTDTQYF; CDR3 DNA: TGTGCCAGCTCACCAGTACCGAAGTCTAGCACAGATACGCAGTATTTT
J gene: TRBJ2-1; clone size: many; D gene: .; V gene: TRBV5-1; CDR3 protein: CASSLAPAGRAYNEQFF; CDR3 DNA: TGCGCCAGCAGCTTGGCCCCCGCCGGGCGGGCCTACAATGAGCAGTTCTTC
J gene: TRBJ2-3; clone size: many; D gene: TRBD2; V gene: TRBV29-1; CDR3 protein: CSVGTSAGTDTQYF; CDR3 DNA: TGCAGCGTGGGGACTAGCGCCGGCACAGATACGCAGTATTTT
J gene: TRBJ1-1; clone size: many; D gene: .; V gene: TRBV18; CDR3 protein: CASSEVGNTEAFF; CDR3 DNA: TGTGCCAGCTCAGAGGTGGGGAACACTGAAGCTTTCTTT
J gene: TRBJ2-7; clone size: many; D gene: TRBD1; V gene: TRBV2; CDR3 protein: CASQTGVGDEQYF; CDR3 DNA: TGTGCCAGCCAGACAGGGGTCGGCGACGAGCAGTACTTC
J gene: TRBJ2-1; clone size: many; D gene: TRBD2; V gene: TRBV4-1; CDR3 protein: CASSQRGLGLAGRYNEQFF; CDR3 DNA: TGCGCCAGCAGCCAAAGAGGACTGGGACTAGCGGGACGGTACAATGAGCAGTTCTTC
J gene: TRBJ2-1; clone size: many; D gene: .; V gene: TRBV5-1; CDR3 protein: CASSLGQGVYNEQFF; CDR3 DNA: TGCGCCAGCAGCTTGGGTCAGGGAGTATACAATGAGCAGTTCTTC
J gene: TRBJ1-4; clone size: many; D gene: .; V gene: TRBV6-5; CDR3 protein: CASSEGGTNEKLFF; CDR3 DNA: TGTGCCAGCAGCGAGGGGGGAACTAATGAAAAACTGTTTTTT
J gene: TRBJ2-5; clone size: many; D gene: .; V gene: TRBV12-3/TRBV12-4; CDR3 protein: CASSFLEETQYF; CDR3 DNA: TGTGCCAGCAGTTTCTTGGAAGAGACCCAGTACTTC
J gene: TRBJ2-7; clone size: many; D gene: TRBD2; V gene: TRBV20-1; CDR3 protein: CSALRPSGSQEQYF; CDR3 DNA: TGCAGTGCTCTTAGGCCTAGCGGGTCTCAAGAGCAGTACTTC
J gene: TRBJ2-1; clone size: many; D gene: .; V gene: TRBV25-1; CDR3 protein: CASSDPQPYNEQFF; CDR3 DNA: TGTGCCAGCAGTGATCCCCAGCCCTACAATGAGCAGTTCTTC
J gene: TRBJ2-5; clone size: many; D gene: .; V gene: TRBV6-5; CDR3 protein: CASREDFGQETQYF; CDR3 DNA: TGTGCCAGCAGGGAAGATTTTGGCCAAGAGACCCAGTACTTC
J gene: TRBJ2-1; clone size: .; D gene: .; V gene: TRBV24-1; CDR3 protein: CATSGHLGRDEQFF; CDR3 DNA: TGTGCCACCAGTGGCCACCTCGGAAGGGATGAGCAGTTCTTC
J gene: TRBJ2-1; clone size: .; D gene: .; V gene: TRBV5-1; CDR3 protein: CASSSTSRSCNEQSF; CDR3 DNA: TGCGCCAGCAGCTCGACTAGTAGGTCCTGCAATGAGCAGTCCTTC
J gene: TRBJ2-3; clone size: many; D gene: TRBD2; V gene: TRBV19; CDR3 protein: CASSLTSGGLITQYF; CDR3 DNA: TGTGCCAGTAGCCTGACTAGCGGTGGACTTATTACGCAGTATTTT
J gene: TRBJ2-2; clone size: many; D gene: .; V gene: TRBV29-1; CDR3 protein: CSVRLHEAGELFF; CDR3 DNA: TGCAGCGTTAGGCTACACGAGGCCGGGGAGCTGTTTTTT
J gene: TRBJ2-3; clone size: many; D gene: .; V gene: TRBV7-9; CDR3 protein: CASSFRSDRTDTQYF; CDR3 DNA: TGTGCCAGCAGCTTCCGCAGCGACCGCACAGATACGCAGTATTTT
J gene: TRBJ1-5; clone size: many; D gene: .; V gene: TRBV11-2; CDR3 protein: CASSLGSGQPQHF; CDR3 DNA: TGTGCCAGCAGCTTAGGCTCGGGTCAGCCCCAGCATTTT
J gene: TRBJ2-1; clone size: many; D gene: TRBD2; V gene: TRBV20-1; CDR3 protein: CSASSPLGGGRDEQFF; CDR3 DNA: TGCAGTGCTAGCAGTCCTCTTGGCGGGGGTAGGGATGAGCAGTTCTTC
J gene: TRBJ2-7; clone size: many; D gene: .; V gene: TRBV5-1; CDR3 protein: CASSLWGEDEQYF; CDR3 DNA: TGCGCCAGCAGCTTGTGGGGGGAGGACGAGCAGTACTTC
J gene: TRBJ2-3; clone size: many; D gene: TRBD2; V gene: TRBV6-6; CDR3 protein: CASRSSLAGVVNTQYF; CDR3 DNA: TGTGCCAGCAGATCGTCTTTAGCGGGAGTAGTAAATACGCAGTATTTT
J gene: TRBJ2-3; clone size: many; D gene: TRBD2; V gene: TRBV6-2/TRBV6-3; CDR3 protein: CASSYRGSRSTDTQYF; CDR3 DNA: TGTGCCAGCAGTTACCGCGGGAGCCGGAGCACAGATACGCAGTATTTT
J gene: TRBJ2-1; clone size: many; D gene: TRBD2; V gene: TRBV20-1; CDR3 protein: CSARDGAGVHEQFF; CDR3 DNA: TGCAGTGCTAGAGATGGGGCGGGAGTACATGAGCAGTTCTTC
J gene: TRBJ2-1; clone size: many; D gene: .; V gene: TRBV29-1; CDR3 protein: CSSVISEPRAYNEQFF; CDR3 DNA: TGCAGCTCGGTGATTTCCGAGCCTCGTGCCTACAATGAGCAGTTCTTC
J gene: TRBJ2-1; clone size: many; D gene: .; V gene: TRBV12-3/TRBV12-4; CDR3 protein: CASSSYNEQFF; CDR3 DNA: TGTGCCAGCAGCTCCTACAATGAGCAGTTCTTC
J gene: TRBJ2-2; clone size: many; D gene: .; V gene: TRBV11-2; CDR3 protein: CASSLGGGWRDAGELFF; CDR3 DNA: TGTGCCAGCAGCTTAGGAGGGGGTTGGCGGGACGCCGGGGAGCTGTTTTTT
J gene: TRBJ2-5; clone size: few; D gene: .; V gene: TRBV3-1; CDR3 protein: CASSPARVDGETQYF; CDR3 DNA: TGTGCCAGCAGCCCGGCCAGGGTCGATGGCGAGACCCAGTACTTC
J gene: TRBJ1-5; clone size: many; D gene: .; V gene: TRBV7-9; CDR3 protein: CASSLEGGGQPQHF; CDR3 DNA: TGTGCCAGCAGCTTAGAGGGGGGGGGTCAGCCCCAGCATTTT
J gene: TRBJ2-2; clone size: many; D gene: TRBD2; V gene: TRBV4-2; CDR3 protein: CASSQVAGPDTGELFF; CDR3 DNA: TGTGCCAGCAGCCAAGTAGCGGGTCCCGACACCGGGGAGCTGTTTTTT
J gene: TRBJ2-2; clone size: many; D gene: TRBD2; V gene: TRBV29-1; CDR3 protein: CSVHWRETTGELFF; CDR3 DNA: TGCAGCGTGCACTGGCGGGAGACCACCGGGGAGCTGTTTTTT
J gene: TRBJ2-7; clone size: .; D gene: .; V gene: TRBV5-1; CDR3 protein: CASSFVRHSSSYEQYF; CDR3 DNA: TGCGCCAGCAGCTTTGTTCGTCACTCGAGCTCCTACGAGCAGTACTTC
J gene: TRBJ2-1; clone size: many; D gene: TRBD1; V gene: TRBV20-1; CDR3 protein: CSARGQVVNEQFF; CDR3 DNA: TGCAGTGCTAGGGGACAGGTAGTAAATGAGCAGTTCTTC
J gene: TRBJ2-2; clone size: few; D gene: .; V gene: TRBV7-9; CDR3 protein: CASSSPRGTDPTNTGELFF; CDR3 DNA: TGTGCCAGCAGCTCCCCAAGGGGGACGGATCCTACGAACACCGGGGAGCTGTTTTTT
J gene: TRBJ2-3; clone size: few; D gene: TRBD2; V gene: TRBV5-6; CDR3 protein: CASSPGTSGSPDTQYF; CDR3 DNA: TGTGCCAGCAGCCCGGGGACTAGCGGGAGTCCAGATACGCAGTATTTT
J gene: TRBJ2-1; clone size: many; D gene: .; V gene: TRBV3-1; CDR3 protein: CASMKGVDNEQFF; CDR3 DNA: TGTGCCAGCATGAAGGGGGTTGACAATGAGCAGTTCTTC
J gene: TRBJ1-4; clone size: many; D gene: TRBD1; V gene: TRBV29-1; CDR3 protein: CSVEPPTGTGSEKLFF; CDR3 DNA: TGCAGCGTCGAACCCCCAACCGGGACAGGTAGTGAAAAACTGTTTTTT
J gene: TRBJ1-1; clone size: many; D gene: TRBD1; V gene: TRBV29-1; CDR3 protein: CSVSGTVNTEAFF; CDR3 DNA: TGCAGCGTTTCCGGGACAGTGAACACTGAAGCTTTCTTT
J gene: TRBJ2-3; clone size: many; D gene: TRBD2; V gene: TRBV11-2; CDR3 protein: CASSPMGTSGGDTQYF; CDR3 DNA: TGTGCCAGCAGCCCAATGGGGACTAGCGGGGGTGATACGCAGTATTTT
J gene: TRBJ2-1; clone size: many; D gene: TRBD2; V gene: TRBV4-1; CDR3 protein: CASSHPSGPSYNEQFF; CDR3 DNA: TGCGCCAGCAGCCACCCTAGCGGGCCCTCCTACAATGAGCAGTTCTTC
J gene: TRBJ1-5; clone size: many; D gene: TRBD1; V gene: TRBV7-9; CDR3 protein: CASSFGTGNQPQHF; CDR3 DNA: TGTGCCAGCAGCTTTGGGACAGGGAATCAGCCCCAGCATTTT
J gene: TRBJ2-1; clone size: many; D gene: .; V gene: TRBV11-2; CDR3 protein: CASSIRALDPNEQFF; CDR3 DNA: TGTGCCAGCAGCATTAGGGCCCTCGACCCCAATGAGCAGTTCTTC
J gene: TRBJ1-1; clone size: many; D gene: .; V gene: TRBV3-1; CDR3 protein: CASSQARNTEAFF; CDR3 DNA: TGTGCCAGCAGCCAGGCCAGGAACACTGAAGCTTTCTTT
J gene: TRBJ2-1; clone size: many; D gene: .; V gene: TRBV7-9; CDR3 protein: CASSLGSRFDEQFF; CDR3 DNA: TGTGCCAGCAGCTTAGGATCCAGGTTCGATGAGCAGTTCTTC
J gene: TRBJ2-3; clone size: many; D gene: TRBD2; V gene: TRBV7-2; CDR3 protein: CASSLQRGSTDTQYF; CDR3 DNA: TGTGCCAGCAGCTTACAGCGGGGGAGCACAGATACGCAGTATTTT
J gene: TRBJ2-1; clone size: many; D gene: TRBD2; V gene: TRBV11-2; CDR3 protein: CASSLRAGGSYNEQFF; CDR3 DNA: TGTGCCAGCAGCTTAAGAGCGGGAGGTTCCTACAATGAGCAGTTCTTC
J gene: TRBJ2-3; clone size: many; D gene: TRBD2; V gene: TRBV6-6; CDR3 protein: CASSASGLAGTDTQYF; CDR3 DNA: TGTGCCAGCAGTGCTTCGGGACTAGCGGGCACAGATACGCAGTATTTT
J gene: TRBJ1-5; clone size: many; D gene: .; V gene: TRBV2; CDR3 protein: CASSPDSNQPQHF; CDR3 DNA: TGTGCTAGCAGCCCAGACAGCAATCAGCCCCAGCATTTT
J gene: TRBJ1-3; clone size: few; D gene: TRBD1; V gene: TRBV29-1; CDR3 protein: CSGLQGTGNTIYF; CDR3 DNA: TGCAGCGGCCTACAGGGGACTGGAAACACCATATATTTT
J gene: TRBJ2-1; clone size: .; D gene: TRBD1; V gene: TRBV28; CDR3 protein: CASSPHGTGGRDEQFF; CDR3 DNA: TGTGCCAGCAGTCCACACGGGACAGGGGGCCGGGATGAGCAGTTCTTC
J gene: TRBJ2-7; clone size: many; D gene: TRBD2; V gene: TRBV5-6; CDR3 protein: CASSFSGSLDEQYF; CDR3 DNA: TGTGCCAGCAGCTTTAGCGGGAGTTTGGACGAGCAGTACTTC
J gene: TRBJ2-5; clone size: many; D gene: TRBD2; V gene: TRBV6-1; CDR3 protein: CASSPSGGTQYF; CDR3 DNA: TGTGCCAGCAGTCCTAGCGGAGGGACCCAGTACTTC
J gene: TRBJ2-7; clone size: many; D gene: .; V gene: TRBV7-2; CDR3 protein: CASRMSPRNYDEQYF; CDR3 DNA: TGTGCCAGCAGAATGTCCCCCCGGAATTATGACGAGCAGTACTTC
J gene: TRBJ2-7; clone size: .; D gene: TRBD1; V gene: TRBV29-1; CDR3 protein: CSVPGQGVYEQYF; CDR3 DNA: TGCAGCGTTCCGGGACAGGGGGTCTACGAGCAGTACTTC